This T cell receptor (beta chain) was found in a study of identical twins. Whole-study results and caveats: The analysis was cross-sectional rather than longitudinal within donors. Excess sharing between twins was weaker in beta out-of-frame sequences. Abundant beta clonotypes from cord blood had fewer insertions, unlike memory repertoires, which showed none.

MiXCR was run by TCRdb on the 5' RACE reads, yielding one entry per CDR3 protein. The sample yields under 900,000 distinct CDR3 sequences, roughly 12% seen once. This clonotype was counted ten times or more. Its specificity is unknown. This CDR3 spans 15 amino acids. V gave up 3 bases and J gave up 0 bases, with 10 bases separating them. Germline lookup yields CDR1 MDHEN and CDR2 SYDVKM. In addition, the sample was reused for a study of yellow fever vaccine responses in identical twins. That source adds: Twins' T cell vaccine responses reportedly looked partly convergent, partly personalized.

The clonotype was recovered from a woman younger than 30 in good health. The genes are TRBV28 and TRBJ2-3, with D perhaps TRBD2 (5 bases). The sequenced material came from PBMCs. CDR3 DNA sequence: TGTGCCAGCAGTTTCGGCCTAGCTAGCACAGATACGCAGTATTTT. It codes for CASSFGLASTDTQYF.